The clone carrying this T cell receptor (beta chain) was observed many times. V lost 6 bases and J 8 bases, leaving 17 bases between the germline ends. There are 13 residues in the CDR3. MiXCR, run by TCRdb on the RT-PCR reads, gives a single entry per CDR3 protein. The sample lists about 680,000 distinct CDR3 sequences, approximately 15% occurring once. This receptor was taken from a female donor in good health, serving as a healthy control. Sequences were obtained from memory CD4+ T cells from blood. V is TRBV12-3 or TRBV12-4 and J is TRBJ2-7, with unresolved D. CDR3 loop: CASSSSPSGKQYF. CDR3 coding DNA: TGTGCCAGCAGCTCATCCCCTTCGGGCAAGCAGTACTTC.